The clone carrying this T cell receptor (beta chain) has more than one count but fewer than ten. Study processing details: Reference gene primer amplification yielded estimated nucleated cell counts. Assay: immunoSEQ multiplex PCR; the TCRdb copy retains only in-frame clones and omits some. That table furnishes V, J and clone size, whereas the DNA furnished D and trimming. Of about 160,000 clones detected, around four fifths appear once; the ten largest clones hold 2.5% to 3%. Losses at the gene ends were 8 bases for V and 3 bases for J; bases not matched to a gene: 4. The germline CDR1 and CDR2 sequences are SEHNR and FQNEAQ (reference sequence). The CDR3 length is 13 residues. The data were obtained in a study of blood T cell repertoires in COVID-19. About the study: Acute and convalescent COVID-19 specimens originated in the United States, Italy and Spain. T cells, B-cell-depleted T cells, or PBMCs supplied cDNA or gDNA.

The chain has TRBV7-9 and TRBJ2-5, with TRBD1 identical over 9 bases. The source is a man between 70 and 80 years old with acute or convalescent COVID-19. The material sequenced was peripheral blood. CDR3 amino acids: CASLQGAEETQYF. CDR3 DNA sequence: TGTGCCAGCCTACAGGGGGCAGAAGAGACCCAGTACTTC.